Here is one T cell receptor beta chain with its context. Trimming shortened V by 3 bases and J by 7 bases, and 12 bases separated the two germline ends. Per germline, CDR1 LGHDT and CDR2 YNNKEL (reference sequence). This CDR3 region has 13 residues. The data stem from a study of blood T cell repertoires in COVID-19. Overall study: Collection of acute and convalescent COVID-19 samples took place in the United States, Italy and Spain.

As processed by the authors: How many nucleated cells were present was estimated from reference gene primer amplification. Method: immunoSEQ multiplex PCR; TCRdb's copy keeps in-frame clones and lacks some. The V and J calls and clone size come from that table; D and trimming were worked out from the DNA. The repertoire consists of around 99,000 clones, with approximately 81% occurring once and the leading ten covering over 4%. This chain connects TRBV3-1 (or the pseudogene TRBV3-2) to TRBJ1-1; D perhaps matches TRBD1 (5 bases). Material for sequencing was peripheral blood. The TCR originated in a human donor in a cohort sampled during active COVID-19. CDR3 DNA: TGTGCCAGCAGCCAGGGGACTCTGGGTGAAGCTTTCTTT. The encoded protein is CASSQGTLGEAFF.